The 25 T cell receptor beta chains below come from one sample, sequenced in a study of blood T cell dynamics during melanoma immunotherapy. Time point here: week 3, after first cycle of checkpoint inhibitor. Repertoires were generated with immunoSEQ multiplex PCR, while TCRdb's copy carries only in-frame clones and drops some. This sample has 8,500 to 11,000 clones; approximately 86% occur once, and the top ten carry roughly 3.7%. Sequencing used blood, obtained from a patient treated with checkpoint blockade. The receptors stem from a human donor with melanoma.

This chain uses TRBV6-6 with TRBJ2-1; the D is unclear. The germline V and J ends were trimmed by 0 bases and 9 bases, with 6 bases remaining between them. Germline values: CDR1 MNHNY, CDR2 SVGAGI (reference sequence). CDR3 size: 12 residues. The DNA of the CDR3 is TGTGCCAGCAGTTACTCGCTGTCTGAGCAGTTCTTC. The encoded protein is CASSYSLSEQFF.

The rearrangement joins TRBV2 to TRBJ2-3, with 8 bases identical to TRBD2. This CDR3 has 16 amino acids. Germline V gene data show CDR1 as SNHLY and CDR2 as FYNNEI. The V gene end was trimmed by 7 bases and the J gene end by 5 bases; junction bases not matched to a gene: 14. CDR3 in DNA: TGTGCCAGCATAGTATCGGAGCGGGAGCCCCGAGATACGCAGTATTTT. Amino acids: CASIVSEREPRDTQYF.

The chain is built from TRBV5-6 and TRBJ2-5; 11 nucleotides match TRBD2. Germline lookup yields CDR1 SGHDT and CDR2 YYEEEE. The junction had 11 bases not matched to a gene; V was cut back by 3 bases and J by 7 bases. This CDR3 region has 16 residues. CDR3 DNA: TGTGCCAGCAGCTACATTACTAGCGGGAGAGGTGGGACCCAGTACTTC. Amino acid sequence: CASSYITSGRGGTQYF.

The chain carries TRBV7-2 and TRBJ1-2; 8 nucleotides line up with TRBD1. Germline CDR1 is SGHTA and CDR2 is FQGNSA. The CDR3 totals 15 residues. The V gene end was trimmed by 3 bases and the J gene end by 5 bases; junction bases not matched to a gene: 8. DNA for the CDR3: TGTGCCAGCAGCTTTTCAGGGGGCGCTGGGTATGGCTACACCTTC. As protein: CASSFSGGAGYGYTF.

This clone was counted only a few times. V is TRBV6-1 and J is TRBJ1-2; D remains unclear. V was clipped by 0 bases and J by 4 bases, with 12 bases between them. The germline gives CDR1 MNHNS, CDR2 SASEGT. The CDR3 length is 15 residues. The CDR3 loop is CASSEAGLHAYGYTF. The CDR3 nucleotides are TGTGCCAGCAGTGAAGCGGGCTTACACGCCTATGGCTACACCTTC.

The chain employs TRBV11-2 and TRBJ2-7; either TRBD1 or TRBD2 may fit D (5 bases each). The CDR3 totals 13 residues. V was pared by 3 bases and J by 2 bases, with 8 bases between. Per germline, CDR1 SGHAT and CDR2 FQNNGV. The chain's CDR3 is CASSFRGPYEQYF. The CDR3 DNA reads TGTGCCAGCAGCTTTAGGGGACCCTACGAGCAGTACTTC.

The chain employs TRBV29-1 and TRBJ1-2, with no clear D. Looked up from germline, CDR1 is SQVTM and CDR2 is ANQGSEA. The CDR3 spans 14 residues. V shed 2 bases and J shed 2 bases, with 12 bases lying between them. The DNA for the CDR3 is TGCAGCGTTGAACAACGTCAGGCCAACTATGGCTACACCTTC. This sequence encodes CSVEQRQANYGYTF.

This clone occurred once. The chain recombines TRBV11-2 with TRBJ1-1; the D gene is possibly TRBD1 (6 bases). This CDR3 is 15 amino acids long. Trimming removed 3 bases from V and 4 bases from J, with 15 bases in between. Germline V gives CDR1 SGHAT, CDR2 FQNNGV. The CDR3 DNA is TGTGCCAGCAGCTTCGAAGCCAGGGGAACCACTGAAGCTTTCTTT. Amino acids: CASSFEARGTTEAFF.

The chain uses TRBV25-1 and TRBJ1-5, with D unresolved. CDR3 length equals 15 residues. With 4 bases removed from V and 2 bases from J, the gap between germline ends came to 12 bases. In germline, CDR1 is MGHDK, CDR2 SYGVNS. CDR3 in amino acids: CASSGSKWGNQPQHF. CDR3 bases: TGTGCCAGCAGTGGAAGCAAGTGGGGCAATCAGCCCCAGCATTTT. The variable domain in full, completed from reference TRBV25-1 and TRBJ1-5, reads EADIYQTPRYLVIGTGKKITLECSQTMGHDKMYWYQQDPGMELHLIHYSYGVNSTEKGDLSSESTVSRIRTEHFPLTLESARPSHTSQYLCASSGSKWGNQPQHFGDGTRLSIL.

CDR3 nucleotides: TGTGCCAGTAGCACCACAGGGTATCGCTCTGGAAACACCATATATTTT. Encoded protein: CASSTTGYRSGNTIYF. The chain links TRBV19 to TRBJ1-3; maybe TRBD1 (6 bases). CDR1 and CDR2 (germline): LNHDA, SQIVND (reference sequence). The CDR3 runs 16 residues. Trimming left V 6 bases short and J 0 bases short, with 15 bases between.

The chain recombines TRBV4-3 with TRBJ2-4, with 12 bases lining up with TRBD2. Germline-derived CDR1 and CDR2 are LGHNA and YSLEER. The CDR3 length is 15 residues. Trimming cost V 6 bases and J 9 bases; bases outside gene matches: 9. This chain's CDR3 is CASSQPLAGGTIQYF. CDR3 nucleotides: TGCGCCAGCAGTCAACCTCTAGCGGGAGGGACCATTCAGTACTTC.

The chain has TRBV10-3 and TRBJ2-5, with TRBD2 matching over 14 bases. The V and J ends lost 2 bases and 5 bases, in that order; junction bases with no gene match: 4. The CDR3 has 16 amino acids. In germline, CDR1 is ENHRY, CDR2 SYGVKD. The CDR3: CAISEPGLAGAETQYF. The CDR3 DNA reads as TGTGCCATCAGTGAGCCGGGACTAGCGGGGGCGGAGACCCAGTACTTC.

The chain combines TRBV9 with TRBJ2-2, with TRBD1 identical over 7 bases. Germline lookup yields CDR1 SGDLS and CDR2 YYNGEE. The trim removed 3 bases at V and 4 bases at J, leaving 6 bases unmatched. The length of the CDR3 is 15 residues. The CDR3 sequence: CASSAADRATGELFF. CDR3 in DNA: TGTGCCAGCAGCGCTGCCGACAGGGCCACCGGGGAGCTGTTTTTT. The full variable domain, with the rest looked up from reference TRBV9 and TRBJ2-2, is DSGVTQTPKHLITATGQRVTLRCSPRSGDLSVYWYQQSLDQGLQFLIQYYNGEERAKGNILERFSAQQFPDLHSELNLSSLELGDSALYFCASSAADRATGELFFGEGSRLTVL.

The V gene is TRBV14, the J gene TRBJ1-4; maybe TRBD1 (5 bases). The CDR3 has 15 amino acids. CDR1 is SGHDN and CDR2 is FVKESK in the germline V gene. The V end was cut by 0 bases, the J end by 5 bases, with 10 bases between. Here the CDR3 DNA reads TGTGCCAGCAGCCAAGATTCAGGGTGGAATGAAAAACTGTTTTTT. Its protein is CASSQDSGWNEKLFF.

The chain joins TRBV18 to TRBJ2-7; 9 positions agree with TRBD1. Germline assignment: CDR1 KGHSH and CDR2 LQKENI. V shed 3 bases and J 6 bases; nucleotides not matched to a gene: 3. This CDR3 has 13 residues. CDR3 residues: CASSPGQGGEQYF. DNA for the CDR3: TGTGCCAGCTCACCGGGACAGGGTGGCGAGCAGTACTTC.

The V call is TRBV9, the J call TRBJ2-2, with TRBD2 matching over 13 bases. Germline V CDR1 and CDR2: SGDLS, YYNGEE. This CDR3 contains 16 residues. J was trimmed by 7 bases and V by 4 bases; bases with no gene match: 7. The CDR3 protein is CASSPGLAGVGGELFF. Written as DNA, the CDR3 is TGTGCCAGCAGCCCTGGACTAGCGGGAGTTGGCGGGGAGCTGTTTTTT. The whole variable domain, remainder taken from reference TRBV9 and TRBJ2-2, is DSGVTQTPKHLITATGQRVTLRCSPRSGDLSVYWYQQSLDQGLQFLIQYYNGEERAKGNILERFSAQQFPDLHSELNLSSLELGDSALYFCASSPGLAGVGGELFFGEGSRLTVL.

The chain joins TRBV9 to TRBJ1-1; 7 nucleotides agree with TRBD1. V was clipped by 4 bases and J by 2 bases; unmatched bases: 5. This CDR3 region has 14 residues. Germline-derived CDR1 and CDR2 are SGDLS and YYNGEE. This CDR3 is CASSLQGGNTEAFF. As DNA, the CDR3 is TGTGCCAGCAGCCTGCAGGGGGGAAACACTGAAGCTTTCTTT.

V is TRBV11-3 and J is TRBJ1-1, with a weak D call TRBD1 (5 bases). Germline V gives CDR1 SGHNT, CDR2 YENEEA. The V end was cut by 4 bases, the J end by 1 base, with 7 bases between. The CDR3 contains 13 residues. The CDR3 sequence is CASSSGRNTEAFF. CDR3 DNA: TGTGCCAGCAGCTCGGGGCGGAACACTGAAGCTTTCTTT.

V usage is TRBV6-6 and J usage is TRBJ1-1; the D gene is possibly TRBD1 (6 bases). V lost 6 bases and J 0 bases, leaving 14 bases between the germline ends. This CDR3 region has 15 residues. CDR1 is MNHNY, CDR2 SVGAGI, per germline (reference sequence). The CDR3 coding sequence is TGTGCCAGCAGGGATGGCCACAGGGTGAACACTGAAGCTTTCTTT. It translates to CASRDGHRVNTEAFF.

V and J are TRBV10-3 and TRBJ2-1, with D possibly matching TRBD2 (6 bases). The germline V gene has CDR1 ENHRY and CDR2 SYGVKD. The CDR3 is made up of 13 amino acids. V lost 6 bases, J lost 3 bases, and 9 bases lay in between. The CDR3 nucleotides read TGTGCCATCAGGGCTAGCGTCTACAATGAGCAGTTCTTC. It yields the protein CAIRASVYNEQFF.

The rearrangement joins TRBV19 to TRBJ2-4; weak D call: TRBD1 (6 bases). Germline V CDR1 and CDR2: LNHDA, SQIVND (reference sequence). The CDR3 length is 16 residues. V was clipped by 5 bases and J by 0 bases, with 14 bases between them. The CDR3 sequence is CASSAKGQLAKNIQYF. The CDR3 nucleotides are TGTGCCAGTAGTGCCAAAGGACAGTTAGCCAAAAACATTCAGTACTTC. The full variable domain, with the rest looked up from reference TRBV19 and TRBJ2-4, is DGGITQSPKYLFRKEGQNVTLSCEQNLNHDAMYWYRQDPGQGLRLIYYSQIVNDFQKGDIAEGYSVSREKKESFPLTVTSAQKNPTAFYLCASSAKGQLAKNIQYFGAGTRLSVL.

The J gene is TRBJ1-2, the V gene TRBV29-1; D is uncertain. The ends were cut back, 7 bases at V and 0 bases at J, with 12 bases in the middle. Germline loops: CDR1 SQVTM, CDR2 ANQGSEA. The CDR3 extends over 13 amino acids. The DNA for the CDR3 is TGCAGCGCGAGACTTATGACTAACTATGGCTACACCTTC. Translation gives CSARLMTNYGYTF.

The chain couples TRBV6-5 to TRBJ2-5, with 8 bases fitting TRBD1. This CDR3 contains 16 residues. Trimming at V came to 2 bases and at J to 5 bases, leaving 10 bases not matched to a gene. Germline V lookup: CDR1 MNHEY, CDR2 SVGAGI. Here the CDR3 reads CASSYLPGTGLETQYF. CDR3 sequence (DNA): TGTGCCAGCAGTTACCTCCCGGGGACAGGATTGGAGACCCAGTACTTC.

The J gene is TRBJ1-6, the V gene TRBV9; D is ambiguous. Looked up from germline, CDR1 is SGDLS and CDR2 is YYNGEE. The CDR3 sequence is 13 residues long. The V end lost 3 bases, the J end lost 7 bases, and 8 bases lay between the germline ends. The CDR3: CASSATGNSPLHF. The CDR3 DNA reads TGTGCCAGCAGCGCTACGGGGAATTCACCCCTCCACTTT.

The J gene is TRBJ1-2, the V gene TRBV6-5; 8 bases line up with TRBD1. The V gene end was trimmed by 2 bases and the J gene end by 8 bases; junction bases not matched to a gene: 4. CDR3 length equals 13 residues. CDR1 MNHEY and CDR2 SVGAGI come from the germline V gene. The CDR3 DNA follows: TGTGCCAGCAGTTACGGACAGGGCTGGGGCTACACCTTC. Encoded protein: CASSYGQGWGYTF.